This is a list of T cell receptor beta chains from one sample in a study of T cells in Graves' hyperthyroidism and ophthalmopathy. TCRdb independently ran MiXCR on the multiplex PCR reads; one entry per CDR3 protein. Seen here are about 600,000 distinct CDR3 sequences, more than 15% observed once, and the top ten hold approximately 3.5%. Material for sequencing was blood. These receptors all stem from a woman aged 40 to 50 with Graves' ophthalmopathy. CDR3s include the opening cysteine and the closing phenylalanine or tryptophan. The D gene is left open where the match is weak. A clone size is listed for some rows: how often the clone was seen (once, few, many), or a class if it is expanded.

clone size	V gene	D gene	J gene	CDR3 protein	CDR3 DNA
once	TRBV7-3	TRBD2	TRBJ2-1	CASSAPDGTSDPTTYNEQFF	TGTGCCAGCAGCGCACCAGACGGGACTAGCGACCCGACCACCTACAATGAGCAGTTCTTC
few	TRBV15	TRBD2	TRBJ2-2	CATSSGVAGVVGELFF	TGTGCCACCAGCAGCGGGGTAGCGGGAGTGGTCGGGGAGCTGTTTTTT
.	TRBV12-3/TRBV12-4	TRBD2	TRBJ2-7	CASSNKGLAGYEQYF	TGTGCCAGCAGTAACAAGGGACTAGCGGGCTACGAGCAGTACTTC
many	TRBV6-1	.	TRBJ1-1	CASRLGPHRGTEAFF	TGTGCCAGCAGACTCGGGCCCCACCGTGGGACTGAAGCTTTCTTT
many	TRBV11-2	.	TRBJ2-3	CASSFVESTDTQYF	TGTGCCAGCAGCTTCGTGGAAAGCACAGATACGCAGTATTTT
.	TRBV29-1	.	TRBJ1-2	CSVSLAGDNGYTF	TGCAGCGTCAGTTTGGCGGGGGACAATGGCTACACCTTC
many	TRBV11-2	TRBD2	TRBJ2-1	CASSLVPSGRLRNEQFF	TGTGCCAGCAGCTTAGTGCCTAGCGGGAGGTTGAGGAATGAGCAGTTCTTC
.	TRBV7-9	.	TRBJ1-5	CASSQDWSTNQPQHF	TGTGCCAGCAGCCAAGATTGGTCCACCAATCAGCCCCAGCATTTT
few	TRBV6-1	.	TRBJ1-6	CASTEPGGRNSPLHF	TGTGCCAGCACCGAACCGGGGGGCCGAAATTCACCCCTCCACTTT
many	TRBV5-1	TRBD2	TRBJ2-1	CASSPGGTRDEQFF	TGCGCCAGCTCCCCCGGGGGGACGCGGGATGAGCAGTTCTTC
few	TRBV19	.	TRBJ1-1	CASSMGSTNTEAFF	TGTGCCAGTAGTATGGGCAGCACGAACACTGAAGCTTTCTTT
few	TRBV19	.	TRBJ1-5	CASSMDQGRINQPQHF	TGTGCCAGTAGTATGGACCAGGGGCGAATCAATCAGCCCCAGCATTTT
.	TRBV12-3/TRBV12-4	.	TRBJ1-4	CASRNSGVNEKLLF	TGTGCCAGCAGGAACAGCGGGGTAAATGAAAAACTGCTTTTT
many	TRBV3-1	.	TRBJ2-3	CASSRTRDTQYF	TGTGCCAGCAGCCGGACGAGGGATACGCAGTATTTT
many	TRBV7-9	TRBD2	TRBJ2-1	CASSLAPGLAGGPSSYNEQFF	TGTGCCAGCAGCTTAGCCCCGGGACTAGCGGGAGGGCCGAGCTCCTACAATGAGCAGTTCTTC
many	TRBV6-2/TRBV6-3	TRBD2	TRBJ2-3	CASRGASGGRSTDTQYF	TGTGCCAGCCGAGGGGCTAGCGGGGGGCGAAGCACAGATACGCAGTATTTT
many	TRBV6-1	.	TRBJ2-3	CASSARDGRGHTQYF	TGTGCCAGCAGTGCCCGGGACGGGCGTGGCCATACGCAGTATTTT
.	TRBV6-2/TRBV6-3	TRBD2	TRBJ2-7	CASLPGLRGEQYF	TGTGCCAGCCTGCCGGGACTACGCGGCGAGCAGTACTTC
many	TRBV20-1	.	TRBJ2-3	CSASWGRSDTQYF	TGCAGTGCTAGTTGGGGCCGGTCAGATACGCAGTATTTT